The clone carrying this TCR beta chain has more than one count but fewer than ten. Its specificity is not known. The data were taken from a study of response to subunit inactivated influenza vaccine. Findings and limits, study-wide: The authors suggested that few new T cells are recruited per seasonal influenza vaccination.

TCRdb processed the RT-PCR reads anew with MiXCR; each CDR3 protein has one entry. The data show 500,000 to 600,000 distinct CDR3 sequences, 12% to 15% seen once. The CDR3 runs 14 residues. V trimming: 6 bases; J trimming: 2 bases; junction bases outside the gene matches: 7. Germline CDR1 and CDR2: SQVTM and ANQGSEA. The sample here was PBMCs from blood, taken approximately 13 days after vaccination. This clonotype was obtained from a man over 45 who received an inactivated influenza vaccine. The rearrangement joins TRBV29-1 to TRBJ2-3; 8 bases are shared with TRBD2. The CDR3 DNA reads as TGCAGCGTGTTGATAGCGGGGCTCACAGATACGCAGTATTTT. It specifies CSVLIAGLTDTQYF.